This T cell receptor beta chain was found in a study of neurological immune-mediated disorders. Findings and limits, study-wide: None of the features examined (clinical or MRI) was associated with the multiple sclerosis repertoire cluster.

cDNA synthesis was performed by 5'RACE with 10-nucleotide random UMIs. A single record per CDR3 protein comes from TCRdb applying MiXCR to the 5' RACE reads. The sample contains 120,000 or so distinct CDR3 sequences, about 3.4% of which appear only once. The table lists this clonotype with many counts. Its specificity is unknown. This TCR was sampled from a woman in her thirties with multiple sclerosis. The source material was PBMCs.

CDR3 amino acids: CATSTSLHADTQYF. The CDR3 DNA is TGTGCCACCAGCACCTCCCTACACGCGGATACGCAGTATTTT. The genes are TRBV15 and TRBJ2-3; D ambiguous. This CDR3 has 14 residues. The V end lost 4 bases, the J end lost 6 bases, and 14 bases lay between the germline ends. The germline V gene encodes CDR1 LNHNV and CDR2 YYDKDF (reference sequence). Variable domain in full (rest from reference TRBV15 and TRBJ2-3): DAMVIQNPRYQVTQFGKPVTLSCSQTLNHNVMYWYQQKSSQAPKLLFHYYDKDFNNEADTPDNFQSRRPNTSFCFLDIRSPGLGDTAMYLCATSTSLHADTQYFGPGTRLTVL.